Following are 4 T cell receptor beta chains from one sample sequenced in a study of regulatory T cells in long-lasting Graves disease. Arm-PCR of CDR3 regions and iRepertoire HTBI primers were used to build TCR beta libraries. MiXCR, applied by TCRdb to the multiplex PCR reads, yields one record per CDR3 protein. The sample shows more than 300,000 distinct CDR3 sequences, 15% to 18% of them seen only once. Time point described: newly diagnosed GD, antithyroid drugs for less than 3 months. Construction of the TCR library relied on RNA isolated from PBMCs. The sequencing used peripheral blood mononuclear cells (PBMCs), collected at new diagnosis, from a patient treated with antithyroid drugs. These receptors all stem from a female donor with Graves disease.

In this sample, this clonotype turned up many times. The J gene is TRBJ2-7, the V gene TRBV2, with D unresolved. Germline-derived CDR1 and CDR2 are SNHLY and FYNNEI. CDR3 size: 10 residues. Between the trimmed V and J ends, which lost 6 bases and 3 bases, there was a span of 3 bases. The CDR3 sequence is CASRGYEQYF. For the CDR3, the DNA is TGTGCCAGCAGAGGCTACGAGCAGTACTTC.

This clonotype showed up many times. The chain carries TRBV13 and TRBJ1-2; TRBD1 might be the D (6 bases). This CDR3 comprises 14 residues. V lost 3 bases, J lost 5 bases, and 13 bases lay in between. The germline gives CDR1 PRHDT, CDR2 FYEKMQ (reference sequence). Here the CDR3 DNA reads TGTGCCAGCAGCTTCCAGGGGTCCCTATATGGCTACACCTTC. It translates to CASSFQGSLYGYTF.

This chain uses TRBV19 with TRBJ1-5, with TRBD1 as a possible D gene (6 bases). The CDR3 has 16 residues. The germline gives CDR1 LNHDA, CDR2 SQIVND (reference sequence). With 6 bases removed from V and 1 base from J, the gap between germline ends came to 16 bases. In DNA form, the CDR3 reads TGTGCCAGTAGCTTAGCCTGGGGGCAAAGCAATCAGCCCCAGCATTTT. It translates to CASSLAWGQSNQPQHF.

This clonotype occurred a few times. The genes are TRBV6-5 and TRBJ2-1; 7 positions agree with TRBD1. CDR1 and CDR2 from the germline V gene are MNHEY and SVGAGI. The CDR3 runs to 18 residues. J lost 0 bases, V lost 2 bases, and 10 bases had no gene match. CDR3 coding DNA: TGTGCCAGCAGTTACGCGACAGGGACCCCAAGCTCCTACAATGAGCAGTTCTTC. Protein: CASSYATGTPSSYNEQFF.